The following is a T cell receptor beta chain sequence with its context. This specimen comes from a study of cytomegalovirus exposure and HLA in healthy donors. The CDR3 spans 12 residues. V lost 5 bases, J lost 4 bases, and 6 bases lay in between. The germline V gene encodes CDR1 MDHEN and CDR2 SYDVKM. With 60 Vbeta and 13 Jbeta primers, the PCR was carried out. Produced via immunoSEQ multiplex PCR; TCRdb's table is partial and in-frame only. This sample has about 190,000 clones, with roughly 77% found just once. The chain couples TRBV28 to TRBJ1-5; D uncertain. The sequencing input was PBMCs. The TCR originated in a man younger than 45 in good health and CMV-seropositive. CDR3: CASSLGNQPQHF. CDR3 bases: TGTGCCAGCAGTCTCGGTAATCAGCCCCAGCATTTT. Drawing the rest from reference TRBV28 and TRBJ1-5, the complete variable domain is DVKVTQSSRYLVKRTGEKVFLECVQDMDHENMFWYRQDPGLGLRLIYFSYDVKMKEKGDIPEGYSVSREKKERFSLILESASTNQTSMYLCASSLGNQPQHFGDGTRLSIL.